This entry lists 30 T cell receptor beta chains sequenced from one sample in a study of Ad26.COV2.S vaccination and SARS-CoV-2 variants. Sequencing used immunoSEQ multiplex PCR; TCRdb keeps in-frame clones, though not all of them. This sample yields more than 150,000 clones, of which 87% are seen a single time; around 6.3% belongs to the top ten. The source material was peripheral blood, sampled after recovery from COVID-19. These receptors originate from a human donor who had recovered from COVID-19.

The CDR3 reads CASSEGIGYYEQYF. The CDR3 DNA follows: TGTGCCAGCAGTGAAGGTATTGGCTACTACGAGCAGTACTTC. V is TRBV2 and J is TRBJ2-7; D gene unclear. Germline loops: CDR1 SNHLY, CDR2 FYNNEI. The CDR3 runs 14 residues. V lost 1 base to trimming and J lost 3 bases, with 10 bases between them.

The rearrangement links TRBV28 to TRBJ2-1, with D possibly TRBD2 on 7 matching bases. The V end was cut by 10 bases, the J end by 4 bases, with 14 bases between. The CDR3 has 13 amino acids. The V gene's germline CDR1 is MDHEN and CDR2 SYDVKM. The CDR3 DNA sequence: TGTGCCATCAAAGGGGGGGGGTACAATGAGCAGTTCTTC. Its protein product is CAIKGGGYNEQFF.

The chain is built from TRBV30 and TRBJ2-5; TRBD1 matches at 8 bases. The V segment lost 3 bases and the J segment 5 bases; nucleotides outside the gene matches: 11. The germline V gene encodes CDR1 GTSNPN and CDR2 SVGIG (reference sequence). The CDR3 consists of 15 residues. CDR3 coding DNA: TGTGCCTGGAGCGCCGGACAGGGAGGTTGGGAGACCCAGTACTTC. This gives the protein CAWSAGQGGWETQYF.

The chain couples TRBV15 to TRBJ1-6; 11 positions agree with TRBD1. CDR1 LNHNV and CDR2 YYDKDF come from the germline V gene (reference sequence). J lost 8 bases, V lost 0 bases, and 3 bases had no gene match. The CDR3 covers 16 residues. As DNA, the CDR3 is TGTGCCACCAGCAGAGATCGGACAGGGGGCGATTCACCCCTCCACTTT. It yields the protein CATSRDRTGGDSPLHF.

The J gene is TRBJ1-1, the V gene TRBV4-1; D not certain. Trimming shortened V by 1 base and J by 1 base, and 4 bases separated the two germline ends. Per germline, CDR1 MGHRA and CDR2 YSYEKL. This CDR3 has 13 amino acids. The CDR3 loop reads CASSQAGNTEAFF. CDR3 sequence (DNA): TGCGCCAGCAGCCAAGCAGGGAACACTGAAGCTTTCTTT.

This chain joins TRBV30 and TRBJ1-5; 7 positions match TRBD1. The trim removed 5 bases at V and 0 bases at J, leaving 1 base unmatched. The CDR3 runs to 13 residues. CDR1 and CDR2 from the germline V gene are GTSNPN and SVGIG (reference sequence). The CDR3 sequence is CAWGTVSNQPQHF. The CDR3 DNA sequence: TGTGCCTGGGGGACAGTTAGCAATCAGCCCCAGCATTTT.

This clone occurred a few times. The chain links TRBV6-1 to TRBJ1-4; D may be TRBD1 (5 bases). Germline CDR1 and CDR2: MNHNS and SASEGT. V lost 3 bases to trimming and J lost 6 bases, with 11 bases between them. The CDR3 is made up of 14 amino acids. Here the CDR3 reads CASSDGTPHEKLFF. Written as DNA, the CDR3 is TGTGCCAGCAGTGATGGGACCCCGCATGAAAAACTGTTTTTT.

The chain joins TRBV5-1 to TRBJ2-3, with 10 bases identical to TRBD2. V trimming: 4 bases; J trimming: 3 bases; junction bases outside the gene matches: 2. This CDR3 has 14 residues. The germline V gene has CDR1 SGHRS and CDR2 YFSETQ. The CDR3 is CASSQGLATDTQYF. CDR3 bases: TGCGCCAGCAGCCAGGGACTAGCGACAGATACGCAGTATTTT.

J is TRBJ1-1 and V is TRBV2; the match to TRBD1 covers 7 bases. V gave up 6 bases and J gave up 1 base; unmatched junction bases: 8. The V gene's germline CDR1 is SNHLY and CDR2 FYNNEI. This CDR3 is 15 amino acids long. Written as DNA, the CDR3 is TGTGCCAGCAGAGGAATCAGGGGGAGGAACACTGAAGCTTTCTTT. Its protein is CASRGIRGRNTEAFF.

This rearrangement joins TRBV6-5 to TRBJ2-3, with D hard to call. This CDR3 has 13 residues. The germline V gene has CDR1 MNHEY and CDR2 SVGAGI. V was clipped by 4 bases and J by 6 bases, with 11 bases between them. CDR3 nucleotide sequence: TGTGCCAGCAGTTCCCGCGAGAGGGATACGCAGTATTTT. This sequence encodes CASSSRERDTQYF.

The CDR3 spells CASSVASETPQETQYF. The CDR3 bases are TGTGCCAGCAGCGTAGCTTCCGAGACCCCCCAAGAGACCCAGTACTTC. The V gene is TRBV9, the J gene TRBJ2-5; D is unclear. The V end was cut by 0 bases, the J end by 1 base, with 13 bases between. Germline CDR1 and CDR2: SGDLS and YYNGEE. The CDR3 consists of 16 residues.

The rearrangement uses TRBV28 and TRBJ1-1; D is undetermined. This CDR3 contains 10 residues. The V gene lost 5 bases and the J gene lost 11 bases, with 9 bases spanning the gap. The germline V gene encodes CDR1 MDHEN and CDR2 SYDVKM. The CDR3 here is CASSGRRAFF. The DNA for the CDR3 is TGTGCCAGCAGTGGCCGTCGGGCTTTCTTT. Full variable domain (outside the CDR3, taken from reference TRBV28 and TRBJ1-1): DVKVTQSSRYLVKRTGEKVFLECVQDMDHENMFWYRQDPGLGLRLIYFSYDVKMKEKGDIPEGYSVSREKKERFSLILESASTNQTSMYLCASSGRRAFFGQGTRLTVV.

The chain links TRBV7-3 to TRBJ2-2, with D maybe TRBD2 (8 bases). The CDR3 loop spans 17 amino acids. Trimming shortened V by 5 bases and J by 5 bases, and 21 bases separated the two germline ends. Germline assignment: CDR1 SGHTA and CDR2 FQGTGA. The CDR3 region has the DNA TGTGCCAGCAGCCCTGCAGGGGGACTAGTAAGGACCGGGGAGCTGTTTTTT. Protein: CASSPAGGLVRTGELFF.

The rearrangement links TRBV4-1 to TRBJ2-7; 12 positions agree with TRBD2. The J segment lost 4 bases and the V segment lost 2 bases, leaving 3 bases of the junction unmatched. The CDR3 length is 15 residues. CDR1 and CDR2 from the germline V gene are MGHRA and YSYEKL. The CDR3: CASSQNLAGGYEQYF. The CDR3 DNA reads as TGCGCCAGCAGCCAAAACCTAGCGGGAGGGTACGAGCAGTACTTC.

The V gene is TRBV28, the J gene TRBJ1-6; 9 bases line up with TRBD1. Germline trimming cut 5 bases from V and 10 bases from J; bases unmatched to any gene: 6. Germline-derived CDR1 and CDR2 are MDHEN and SYDVKM. This CDR3 has 14 amino acids. The CDR3 DNA follows: TGTGCCAGCAGTACGGGACAGGGACAGTCACCCCTCCACTTT. Its translation is CASSTGQGQSPLHF.

The DNA for the CDR3 is TGTGCCAGCAGCTTAAGGACAGATGGCGAGCAGTACTTC. Its translation is CASSLRTDGEQYF. The genes are TRBV11-3 and TRBJ2-7, with a possible D match to TRBD1 (6 bases). V gave up 2 bases and J gave up 6 bases, with 11 bases separating them. CDR3 length: 13 amino acids. The V gene's germline CDR1 is SGHNT and CDR2 YENEEA.

V usage is TRBV28 and J usage is TRBJ2-7, with a possible D match to TRBD2 (5 bases). The CDR3 has 13 residues. V was cut by 7 bases and J by 3 bases, with 13 bases left in between. Germline values: CDR1 MDHEN, CDR2 SYDVKM. CDR3 nucleotide sequence: TGTGCCAGCACCCGGCCGGGGAGCTACGAGCAGTACTTC. This sequence encodes CASTRPGSYEQYF.

This clone was found once. V is TRBV6-5 and J is TRBJ1-4; TRBD1 is a possible D gene (5 bases). The germline V and J ends were trimmed by 4 bases and 4 bases, with 13 bases remaining between them. The length of the CDR3 is 15 residues. Germline V gene lookup returns CDR1 MNHEY and CDR2 SVGAGI. CDR3 nucleotides: TGTGCCAGCAGTTGGGGCAGACAATATAATGAAAAACTGTTTTTT. Protein sequence: CASSWGRQYNEKLFF.

This sequence joins TRBV13 and TRBJ2-3, with D possibly matching TRBD2 (6 bases). CDR1 and CDR2 (germline): PRHDT, FYEKMQ (reference sequence). V was clipped by 5 bases and J by 0 bases, with 12 bases between them. This CDR3 has 15 residues. CDR3 nucleotides: TGTGCCAGCAGCGCCGGGACTTCTAGCACAGATACGCAGTATTTT. Its protein product is CASSAGTSSTDTQYF.

V is TRBV19 and J is TRBJ2-7; D is undetermined. V lost 6 bases and J 5 bases, leaving 8 bases between the germline ends. The CDR3 is made up of 11 amino acids. The germline CDR1 and CDR2 sequences are LNHDA and SQIVND (reference sequence). This CDR3 is CASRWADEQYF. CDR3 sequence (DNA): TGTGCCAGTAGGTGGGCCGACGAGCAGTACTTC. Drawing the rest from reference TRBV19 and TRBJ2-7, the complete variable domain is DGGITQSPKYLFRKEGQNVTLSCEQNLNHDAMYWYRQDPGQGLRLIYYSQIVNDFQKGDIAEGYSVSREKKESFPLTVTSAQKNPTAFYLCASRWADEQYFGPGTRLTVT.

This clone was seen only once. V and J are TRBV21-1 and TRBJ2-5. TRBV21-1 is a documented pseudogene. The CDR3 totals 13 residues. In DNA, the CDR3 is TGTGCCAGCAGCATCGAAGGTCAAGAGACCCAGTACTTC. Protein sequence: CASSIEGQETQYF.

This rearrangement joins TRBV3-1 (or the pseudogene TRBV3-2) to TRBJ2-1, with 11 bases identical to TRBD2. CDR1 is LGHDT, CDR2 YNNKEL, per germline (reference sequence). The CDR3 runs 16 residues. The V gene end was trimmed by 4 bases and the J gene end by 2 bases; junction bases not matched to a gene: 4. CDR3 DNA: TGTGCCAGCAGCCTTAGCGGGAGGGCCGCCTACAATGAGCAGTTCTTC. Its translation: CASSLSGRAAYNEQFF.

Only a few counts were recorded for this clone. The V call is TRBV29-1, the J call TRBJ1-2; D might be TRBD1 (5 bases). Germline values: CDR1 SQVTM, CDR2 ANQGSEA. CDR3 length: 11 amino acids. V was pared by 7 bases and J by 8 bases, with 14 bases between. CDR3 residues: CSAWDVLGYTF. The CDR3 region has the DNA TGCAGCGCTTGGGACGTGCTGGGCTACACCTTC.

The chain has TRBV7-2 and TRBJ2-2; D call uncertain. Trimming shortened V by 5 bases and J by 1 base, and 8 bases separated the two germline ends. The CDR3 length is 14 residues. Germline CDR1 reads SGHTA; CDR2 reads FQGNSA. In nucleotides, the CDR3 is TGTGCCAGCAGCGGGGTTCAGAACACCGGGGAGCTGTTTTTT. It encodes CASSGVQNTGELFF.

The rearrangement links TRBV4-2 to TRBJ1-1, with TRBD1 as a possible D gene (6 bases). The ends were cut back, 1 base at V and 0 bases at J, with 6 bases in the middle. This CDR3 is built from 14 residues. CDR1 is LGHNA and CDR2 is YNFKEQ in the germline V gene. This CDR3 reads CASSQGQVNTEAFF. The CDR3 nucleotides are TGTGCCAGCAGCCAAGGACAGGTGAACACTGAAGCTTTCTTT.

V gene TRBV18 combines with J gene TRBJ1-4; D unclear. The V gene's germline CDR1 is KGHSH and CDR2 LQKENI. V lost 1 base to trimming and J lost 2 bases, with 8 bases between them. The CDR3 runs to 15 residues. The DNA for the CDR3 is TGTGCCAGCTCACCACGGGGATCGACTAATGAAAAACTGTTTTTT. Translated, it gives CASSPRGSTNEKLFF.

The chain carries TRBV18 and TRBJ2-2; D ambiguous. Looked up from germline, CDR1 is KGHSH and CDR2 is LQKENI. V was trimmed by 1 base and J by 1 base, leaving 10 bases between them. The CDR3 is 16 amino acids. In DNA form, the CDR3 reads TGTGCCAGCTCACCACGTCACGGAGAGAACACCGGGGAGCTGTTTTTT. As protein: CASSPRHGENTGELFF.

CDR3 in DNA: TGTGCCAGCAGCCCTGAAGGGCGGGACGAGCAGTACTTC. It yields the protein CASSPEGRDEQYF. The gene calls are TRBV11-3 and TRBJ2-7, with D perhaps matching TRBD2 (5 bases). The length of the CDR3 is 13 residues. V lost 5 bases and J lost 5, with 13 bases in between. Per the germline V gene, CDR1 is SGHNT and CDR2 is YENEEA.

The chain links TRBV7-9 to TRBJ1-2; the D is unclear. The CDR3 extends over 14 amino acids. Germline V gives CDR1 SEHNR, CDR2 FQNEAQ (reference sequence). V was clipped by 1 base and J by 1 base, with 7 bases between them. The CDR3 sequence: CASSLGDLNYGYTF. CDR3 nucleotides: TGTGCCAGCAGCTTAGGTGATCTTAACTATGGCTACACCTTC. The complete variable domain, with remaining parts taken from reference TRBV7-9 and TRBJ1-2, reads DTGVSQNPRHKITKRGQNVTFRCDPISEHNRLYWYRQTLGQGPEFLTYFQNEAQLEKSRLLSDRFSAERPKGSFSTLEIQRTEQGDSAMYLCASSLGDLNYGYTFGSGTRLTVV.

The chain is built from TRBV12-3 or TRBV12-4 and TRBJ1-2; D is unresolved. This CDR3 contains 12 residues. The V end was cut by 2 bases, the J end by 3 bases, with 4 bases between. The CDR3 loop is CASSLSDYGYTF. The CDR3 DNA reads TGTGCCAGCAGTTTATCGGACTATGGCTACACCTTC.